This entry describes one T cell receptor (beta chain). Its target is unknown. Germline V CDR1 and CDR2: SNHLY, FYNNEI. The CDR3 consists of 16 residues. V dropped 1 base and J dropped 3 bases, with 16 bases sitting between them. This sample was taken from a study of shared clonotypes between healthy human individuals. At the level of the study: The cohort had two women and a few men, ages 18 to 49. Study results and limitations: Across a handful of donors, naive CD4 shared 5% to 6%, naive CD8 around 4%, memory CD4 roughly 2.2%, memory CD8 0.4% to 0.5%. Blood alone was sampled, and tissue repertoires likely differ.

It was at deep level that the assay was run. Sequencing used immunoSEQ multiplex PCR; TCRdb keeps in-frame clones, though not all of them. The sample consists of roughly 2.1 million clones, roughly 91% of them appearing once. CD45RO-negative, CCR7-selected cells formed the naive CD8 fraction, which excluded terminally differentiated effector memory CD45RA+ cells. V usage is TRBV2 and J usage is TRBJ2-7; D uncertain. The clonotype originates from a man aged 18 to 35 in good health. Some clones in this sample may be carry-over from other donors' samples. Material for sequencing was naive CD8+ T cells from PBMCs. Here the CDR3 reads CASSEVDQGYRYEQYF. DNA of the CDR3: TGTGCCAGCAGTGAAGTCGACCAAGGGTACCGCTACGAGCAGTACTTC. Full variable domain (missing parts from reference TRBV2 and TRBJ2-7): EPEVTQTPSHQVTQMGQEVILRCVPISNHLYFYWYRQILGQKVEFLVSFYNNEISEKSEIFDDQFSVERPDGSNFTLKIRSTKLEDSAMYFCASSEVDQGYRYEQYFGPGTRLTVT.